The 14 T cell receptor beta chains reported below all come from one sample, sequenced in a study of blood T cell repertoires in COVID-19. The method was immunoSEQ multiplex PCR; TCRdb's version includes in-frame clones alone and lacks a portion of them. The data show some 170,000 clones, more than 75% seen once. Material for sequencing was PBMCs or T cells enriched from blood (not recorded which). These TCRs come from a middle-aged man who had recovered from COVID-19.

J is TRBJ2-1 and V is TRBV5-8, with D tentatively TRBD1 (6 bases). This CDR3 is built from 15 residues. The V end lost 2 bases, the J end lost 1 base, and 10 bases lay between the germline ends. Per the germline V gene, CDR1 is SGHTS and CDR2 is YDEGEE. This CDR3 is CASSFEGESYNEQFF. In DNA, the CDR3 is TGTGCCAGCAGCTTTGAGGGGGAGTCCTACAATGAGCAGTTCTTC.

This chain joins TRBV30 and TRBJ2-6; TRBD1 might be the D (5 bases). Per the germline V gene, CDR1 is GTSNPN and CDR2 is SVGIG (reference sequence). V was shortened by 3 bases and J by 2 bases, with 5 bases between the two germline ends. The CDR3 covers 13 residues. CDR3 loop: CAWRTAGANVLTF. The CDR3, as DNA: TGTGCCTGGAGGACAGCTGGGGCCAACGTCCTGACTTTC.

This chain joins TRBV7-3 and TRBJ2-5, with TRBD2 identical over 9 bases. Germline V CDR1 and CDR2: SGHTA, FQGTGA. CDR3 length: 15 residues. The V and J ends lost 6 bases and 5 bases, in that order; junction bases with no gene match: 10. CDR3 in amino acids: CASSHSGGRGETQYF. Written as DNA, the CDR3 is TGTGCCAGCAGTCATAGCGGGGGCCGAGGCGAGACCCAGTACTTC. Filled out from reference TRBV7-3 and TRBJ2-5, the complete variable domain reads GAGVSQTPSNKVTEKGKYVELRCDPISGHTALYWYRQSLGQGPEFLIYFQGTGAADDSGLPNDRFFAVRPEGSVSTLKIQRTERGDSAVYLCASSHSGGRGETQYFGPGTRLLVL.

The rearrangement uses TRBV29-1 and TRBJ1-2; 7 bases fit TRBD1. Losses at the gene ends were 5 bases for V and 2 bases for J; bases not matched to a gene: 14. The V gene's germline CDR1 is SQVTM and CDR2 ANQGSEA. The CDR3 totals 16 residues. The CDR3 loop reads CSVNPGQHLMNYGYTF. CDR3 nucleotide sequence: TGCAGCGTTAACCCGGGACAGCACCTTATGAACTATGGCTACACCTTC.

The rearrangement joins TRBV11-2 to TRBJ2-7; 9 nucleotides match TRBD2. The germline CDR1 and CDR2 sequences are SGHAT and FQNNGV. This CDR3 has 15 residues. Trimming removed 5 bases from V and 4 bases from J; junction bases left unmatched: 9. CDR3: CASSTLGSGGYEQYV. Written as DNA, the CDR3 is TGTGCCAGCAGCACCCTGGGTAGCGGGGGATACGAGCAGTACGTC.

This chain links TRBV9 with TRBJ1-3, with 9 bases matching TRBD1. The germline CDR1 and CDR2 sequences are SGDLS and YYNGEE. V shed 0 bases and J 9 bases; nucleotides not matched to a gene: 4. This CDR3 region has 14 residues. The CDR3 DNA is TGTGCCAGCAGCGTAGTGGGACAGGGAGGCACCATATATTTT. Its protein product is CASSVVGQGGTIYF. The full variable domain, in which reference TRBV9 and TRBJ1-3 provide the parts outside the CDR3, is DSGVTQTPKHLITATGQRVTLRCSPRSGDLSVYWYQQSLDQGLQFLIQYYNGEERAKGNILERFSAQQFPDLHSELNLSSLELGDSALYFCASSVVGQGGTIYFGEGSWLTVV.

V is TRBV11-2 and J is TRBJ2-7; no firm D call. Deletions cut 4 bases from V and 5 bases from J, with 12 bases between. CDR3 size: 13 residues. The germline V gene encodes CDR1 SGHAT and CDR2 FQNNGV. The CDR3 here is CASSSEVGHEQYF. CDR3 DNA sequence: TGTGCCAGCAGCTCGGAAGTTGGGCACGAGCAGTACTTC.

This rearrangement joins TRBV5-1 to TRBJ2-4, with a weak D call TRBD1 (6 bases). Germline CDR1 and CDR2: SGHRS and YFSETQ. The germline V and J ends were trimmed by 4 bases and 7 bases, with 15 bases remaining between them. The CDR3 consists of 14 residues. The CDR3 protein is CASSLGQPVNIQYF. CDR3 bases: TGCGCCAGCAGCCTAGGACAGCCGGTGAACATTCAGTACTTC.

This chain uses TRBV7-2 with TRBJ2-5, with a weak D call TRBD2 (5 bases). The CDR3 length is 16 residues. V lost 1 base, J lost 2 bases, and 14 bases lay in between. The germline CDR1 and CDR2 sequences are SGHTA and FQGNSA. CDR3 region: CASSLGPFSAQETQYF. The CDR3 nucleotides are TGTGCCAGCAGCTTAGGCCCTTTTAGCGCTCAAGAGACCCAGTACTTC.

This rearrangement joins TRBV5-1 to TRBJ2-1; 11 bases map to TRBD1. CDR1 and CDR2 (germline): SGHRS, YFSETQ. The CDR3 extends over 19 amino acids. V was clipped by 3 bases and J by 5 bases; unmatched bases: 16. The CDR3 protein is CASSSDRGLDRGLDNEQFF. The CDR3 DNA sequence: TGCGCCAGCAGCTCGGACAGGGGGCTGGACAGGGGGCTGGACAATGAGCAGTTCTTC. The complete variable domain, with remaining parts taken from reference TRBV5-1 and TRBJ2-1, reads KAGVTQTPRYLIKTRGQQVTLSCSPISGHRSVSWYQQTPGQGLQFLFEYFSETQRNKGNFPGRFSGRQFSNSRSEMNVSTLELGDSALYLCASSSDRGLDRGLDNEQFFGPGTRLTVL.

This clone occurred a few times. The J gene is TRBJ2-4, the V gene TRBV18; 8 nucleotides agree with TRBD2. The CDR3 is 16 amino acids. Per the germline V gene, CDR1 is KGHSH and CDR2 is LQKENI. The trim removed 2 bases at V and 6 bases at J, leaving 9 bases unmatched. The CDR3 sequence: CASSPGSGGQGNIQYF. The CDR3 DNA reads as TGTGCCAGCTCACCAGGGAGCGGGGGCCAGGGAAACATTCAGTACTTC.

This sequence joins TRBV15 and TRBJ2-5; TRBD2 aligns across 10 bases. The CDR3 extends over 18 amino acids. V lost 0 bases, J lost 1 base, and 8 bases stayed unmatched. The germline V gene has CDR1 LNHNV and CDR2 YYDKDF (reference sequence). In nucleotides, the CDR3 is TGTGCCACCAGCAGAGATCTCTCAGCGGGGGGGCCCCAAGAGACCCAGTACTTC. Its protein is CATSRDLSAGGPQETQYF.

V is TRBV19 and J is TRBJ1-1; a weak D match, TRBD1 (6 bases). This CDR3 comprises 18 residues. Per the germline V gene, CDR1 is LNHDA and CDR2 is SQIVND (reference sequence). V was pared by 1 base and J by 3 bases, with 21 bases between. For the CDR3, the DNA is TGTGCCAGTAGTATAGGGTACAGGGTAGGGAAGACGGACACTGAAGCTTTCTTT. Its translation is CASSIGYRVGKTDTEAFF.

The CDR3 nucleotides are TGTGCCATCAAAGCAGAGGTTAACGGCCGAAGAAATGGCTACACCTTC. Translation: CAIKAEVNGRRNGYTF. V is TRBV10-3 and J is TRBJ1-2, with D uncertain. The CDR3 covers 16 residues. Trimming shortened V by 7 bases and J by 6 bases, and 24 bases separated the two germline ends. Germline V CDR1 and CDR2: ENHRY, SYGVKD.